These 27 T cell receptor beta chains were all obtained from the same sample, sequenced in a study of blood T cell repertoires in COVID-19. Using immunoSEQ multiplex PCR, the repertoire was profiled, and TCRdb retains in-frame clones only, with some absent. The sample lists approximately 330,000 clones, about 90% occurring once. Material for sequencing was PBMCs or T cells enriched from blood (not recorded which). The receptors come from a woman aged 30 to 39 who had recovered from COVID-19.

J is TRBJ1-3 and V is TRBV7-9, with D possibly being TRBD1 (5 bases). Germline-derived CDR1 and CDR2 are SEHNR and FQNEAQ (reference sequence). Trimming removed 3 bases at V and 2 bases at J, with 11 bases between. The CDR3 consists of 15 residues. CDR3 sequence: CASSFSGWTGNTIYF. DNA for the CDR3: TGTGCCAGCAGCTTCTCAGGGTGGACTGGAAACACCATATATTTT.

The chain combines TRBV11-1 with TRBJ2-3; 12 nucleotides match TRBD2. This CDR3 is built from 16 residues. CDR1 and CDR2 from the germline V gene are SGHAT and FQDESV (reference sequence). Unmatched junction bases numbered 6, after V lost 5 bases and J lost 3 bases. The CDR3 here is CASSPTSGRPTDTQYF. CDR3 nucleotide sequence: TGTGCCAGCAGCCCGACTAGCGGGAGACCGACAGATACGCAGTATTTT.

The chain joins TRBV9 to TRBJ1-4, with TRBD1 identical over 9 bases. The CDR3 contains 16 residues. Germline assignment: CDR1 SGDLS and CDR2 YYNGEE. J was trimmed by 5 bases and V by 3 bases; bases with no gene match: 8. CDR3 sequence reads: CASSDGTGYGNEKLFF. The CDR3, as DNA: TGTGCCAGCAGCGACGGGACAGGGTACGGGAATGAAAAACTGTTTTTT. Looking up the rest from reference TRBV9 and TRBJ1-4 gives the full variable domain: DSGVTQTPKHLITATGQRVTLRCSPRSGDLSVYWYQQSLDQGLQFLIQYYNGEERAKGNILERFSAQQFPDLHSELNLSSLELGDSALYFCASSDGTGYGNEKLFFGSGTQLSVL.

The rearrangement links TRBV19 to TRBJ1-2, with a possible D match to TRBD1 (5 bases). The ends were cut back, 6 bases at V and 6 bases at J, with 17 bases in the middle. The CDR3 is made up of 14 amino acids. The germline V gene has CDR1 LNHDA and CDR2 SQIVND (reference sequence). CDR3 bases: TGTGCCAGTAGACGTACAGGTGTAGTAGATGGCTACACCTTC. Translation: CASRRTGVVDGYTF.

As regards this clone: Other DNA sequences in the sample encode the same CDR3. In nucleotides, the CDR3 is TGTGCCAGCTCAACGACTGGTGACACTGAAGCTTTCTTT. Its translation is CASSTTGDTEAFF. J is TRBJ1-1 and V is TRBV18; no reliable D call. The germline gives CDR1 KGHSH, CDR2 LQKENI. The CDR3 is made up of 13 amino acids. Trimming removed 5 bases from V and 3 bases from J, with 10 bases in between.

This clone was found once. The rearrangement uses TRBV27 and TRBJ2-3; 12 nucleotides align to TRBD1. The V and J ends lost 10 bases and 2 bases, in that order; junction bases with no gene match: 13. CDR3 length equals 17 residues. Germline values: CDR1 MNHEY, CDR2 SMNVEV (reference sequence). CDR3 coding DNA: TGTGCCATCCCGGGACAGGGGGCAGCGTGGTTCACAGATACGCAGTATTTT. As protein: CAIPGQGAAWFTDTQYF.

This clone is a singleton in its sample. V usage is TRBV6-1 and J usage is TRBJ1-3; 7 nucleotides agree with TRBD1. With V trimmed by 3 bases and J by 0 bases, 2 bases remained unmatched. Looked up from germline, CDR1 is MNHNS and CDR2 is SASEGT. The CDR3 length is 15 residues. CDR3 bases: TGTGCCAGCAGTGAGGACAGGAGCTCTGGAAACACCATATATTTT. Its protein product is CASSEDRSSGNTIYF.

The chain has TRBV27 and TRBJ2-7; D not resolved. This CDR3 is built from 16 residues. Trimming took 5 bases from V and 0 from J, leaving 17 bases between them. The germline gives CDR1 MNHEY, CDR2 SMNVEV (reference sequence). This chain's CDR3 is CASSPRVSTYSYEQYF. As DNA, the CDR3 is TGTGCCAGCAGTCCACGGGTCTCTACCTACTCCTACGAGCAGTACTTC.

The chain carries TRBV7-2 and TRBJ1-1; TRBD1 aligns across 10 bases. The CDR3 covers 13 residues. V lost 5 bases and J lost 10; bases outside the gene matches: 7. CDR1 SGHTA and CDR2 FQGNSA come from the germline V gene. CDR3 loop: CASSPDRGRGAFF. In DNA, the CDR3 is TGTGCCAGCAGCCCCGACAGGGGGCGCGGAGCTTTCTTT.

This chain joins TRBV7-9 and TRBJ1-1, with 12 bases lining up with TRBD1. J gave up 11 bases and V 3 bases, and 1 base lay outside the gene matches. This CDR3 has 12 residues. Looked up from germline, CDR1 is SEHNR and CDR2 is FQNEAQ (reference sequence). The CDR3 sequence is CASSLGTGGAFF. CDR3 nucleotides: TGTGCCAGCAGCTTGGGGACAGGGGGCGCTTTCTTT.

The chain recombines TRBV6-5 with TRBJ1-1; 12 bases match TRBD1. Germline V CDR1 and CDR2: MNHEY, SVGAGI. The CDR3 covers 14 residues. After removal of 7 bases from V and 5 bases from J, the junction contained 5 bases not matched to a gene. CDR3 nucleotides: TGTGCCAGCATTGCGGGACAGGGGGCGACTGAAGCTTTCTTT. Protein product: CASIAGQGATEAFF.

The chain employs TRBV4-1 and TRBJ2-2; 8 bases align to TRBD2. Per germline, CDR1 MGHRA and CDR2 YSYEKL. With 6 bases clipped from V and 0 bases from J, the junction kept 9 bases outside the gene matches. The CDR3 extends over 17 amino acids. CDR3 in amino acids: CASRDLTSATNTGELFF. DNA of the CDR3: TGCGCCAGCAGAGACTTGACTAGCGCGACGAACACCGGGGAGCTGTTTTTT.

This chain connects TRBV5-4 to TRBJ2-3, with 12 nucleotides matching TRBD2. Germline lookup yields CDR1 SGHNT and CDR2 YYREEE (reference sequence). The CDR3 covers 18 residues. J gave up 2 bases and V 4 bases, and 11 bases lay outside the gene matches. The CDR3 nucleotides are TGTGCCAGCAGCCCCAGTTGGACTAGCGGGACCTACACAGATACGCAGTATTTT. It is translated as CASSPSWTSGTYTDTQYF.

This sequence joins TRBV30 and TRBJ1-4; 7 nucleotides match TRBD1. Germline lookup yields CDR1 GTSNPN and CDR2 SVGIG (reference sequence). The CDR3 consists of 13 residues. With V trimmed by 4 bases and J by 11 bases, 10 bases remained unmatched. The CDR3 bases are TGTGCCTGGACCACTCAGACAGGGTATAAACTGTTTTTT. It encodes CAWTTQTGYKLFF.

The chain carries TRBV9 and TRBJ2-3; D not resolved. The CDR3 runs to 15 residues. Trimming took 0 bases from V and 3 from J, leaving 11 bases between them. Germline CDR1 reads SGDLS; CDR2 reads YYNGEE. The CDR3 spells CASSVVSSNTDTQYF. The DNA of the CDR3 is TGTGCCAGCAGCGTAGTCTCTAGTAATACAGATACGCAGTATTTT.

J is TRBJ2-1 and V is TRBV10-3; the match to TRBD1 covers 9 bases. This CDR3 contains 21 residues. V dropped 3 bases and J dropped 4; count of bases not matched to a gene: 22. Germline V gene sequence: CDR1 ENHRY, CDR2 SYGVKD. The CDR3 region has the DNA TGTGCCATCAGTGACCCCTACAGGGGGCTGGAAGAGTTTCTGTTATACAATGAGCAGTTCTTC. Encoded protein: CAISDPYRGLEEFLLYNEQFF.

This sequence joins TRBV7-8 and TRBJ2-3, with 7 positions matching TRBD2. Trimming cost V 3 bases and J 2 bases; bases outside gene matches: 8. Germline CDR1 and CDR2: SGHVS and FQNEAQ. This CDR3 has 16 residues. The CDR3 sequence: CASSFNLAASTDTQYF. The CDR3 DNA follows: TGTGCCAGCAGCTTTAATCTAGCGGCCTCCACAGATACGCAGTATTTT. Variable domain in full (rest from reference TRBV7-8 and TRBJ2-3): GAGVSQSPRYKVAKRGQDVALRCDPISGHVSLFWYQQALGQGPEFLTYFQNEAQLDKSGLPSDRFFAERPEGSVSTLKIQRTQQEDSAVYLCASSFNLAASTDTQYFGPGTRLTVL.

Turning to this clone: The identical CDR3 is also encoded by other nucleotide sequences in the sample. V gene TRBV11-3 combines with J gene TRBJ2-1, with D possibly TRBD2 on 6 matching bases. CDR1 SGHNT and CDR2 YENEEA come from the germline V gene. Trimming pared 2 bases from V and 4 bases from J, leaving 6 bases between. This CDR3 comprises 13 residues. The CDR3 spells CASSLSGYNEQFF. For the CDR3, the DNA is TGTGCCAGCAGCTTAAGCGGGTACAATGAGCAGTTCTTC.

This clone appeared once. CDR3 region: CASSFLGTATNTEAFF. The DNA of the CDR3 is TGTGCCAGCAGTTTCCTGGGGACAGCGACTAACACTGAAGCTTTCTTT. The chain uses TRBV27 and TRBJ1-1; TRBD1 aligns across 7 bases. Trimming at V came to 3 bases and at J to 2 bases, leaving 9 bases not matched to a gene. CDR1 MNHEY and CDR2 SMNVEV come from the germline V gene (reference sequence). This CDR3 has 16 amino acids.

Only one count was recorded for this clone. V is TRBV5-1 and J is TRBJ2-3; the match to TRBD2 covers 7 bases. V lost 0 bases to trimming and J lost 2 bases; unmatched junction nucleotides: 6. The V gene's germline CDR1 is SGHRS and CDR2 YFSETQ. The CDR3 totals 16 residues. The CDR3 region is CASSLGKRGYTDTQYF. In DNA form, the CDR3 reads TGCGCCAGCAGCTTGGGGAAGCGGGGTTACACAGATACGCAGTATTTT.

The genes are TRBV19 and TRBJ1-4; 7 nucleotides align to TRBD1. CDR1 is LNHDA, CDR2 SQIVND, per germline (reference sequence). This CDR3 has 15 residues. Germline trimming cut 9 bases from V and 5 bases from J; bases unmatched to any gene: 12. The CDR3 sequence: CASRGTARQNEKLFF. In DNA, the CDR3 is TGTGCCAGCCGAGGGACAGCTAGACAGAATGAAAAACTGTTTTTT.

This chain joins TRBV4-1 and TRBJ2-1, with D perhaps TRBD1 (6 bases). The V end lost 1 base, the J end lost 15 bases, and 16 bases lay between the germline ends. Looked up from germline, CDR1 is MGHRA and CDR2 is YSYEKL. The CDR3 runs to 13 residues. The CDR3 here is CASSQGPPRGAFF. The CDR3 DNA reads TGCGCCAGCAGCCAAGGCCCGCCCAGGGGAGCGTTCTTC.

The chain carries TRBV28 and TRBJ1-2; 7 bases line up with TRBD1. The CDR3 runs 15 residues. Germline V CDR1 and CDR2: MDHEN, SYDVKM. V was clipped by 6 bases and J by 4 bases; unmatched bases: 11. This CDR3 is CASRSPTGNGYGYTF. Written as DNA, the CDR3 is TGTGCCAGCAGATCTCCGACAGGGAATGGCTATGGCTACACCTTC.

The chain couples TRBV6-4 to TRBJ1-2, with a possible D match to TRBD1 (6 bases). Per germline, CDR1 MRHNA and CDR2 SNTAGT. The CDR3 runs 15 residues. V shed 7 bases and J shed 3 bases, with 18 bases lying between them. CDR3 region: CASTIRTESYYGYTF. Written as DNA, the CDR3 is TGTGCCAGCACCATTCGGACAGAGAGCTACTATGGCTACACCTTC.

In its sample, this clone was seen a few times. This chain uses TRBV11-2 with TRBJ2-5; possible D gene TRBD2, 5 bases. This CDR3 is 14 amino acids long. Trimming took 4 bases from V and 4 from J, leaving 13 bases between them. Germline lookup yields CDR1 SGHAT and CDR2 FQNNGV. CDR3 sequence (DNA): TGTGCCAGCAGCTCTCGTAGGGAGAGAGAGACCCAGTACTTC. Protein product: CASSSRRERETQYF. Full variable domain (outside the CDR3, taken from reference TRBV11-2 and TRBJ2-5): EAGVAQSPRYKIIEKRQSVAFWCNPISGHATLYWYQQILGQGPKLLIQFQNNGVVDDSQLPKDRFSAERLKGVDSTLKIQPAKLEDSAVYLCASSSRRERETQYFGPGTRLLVL.

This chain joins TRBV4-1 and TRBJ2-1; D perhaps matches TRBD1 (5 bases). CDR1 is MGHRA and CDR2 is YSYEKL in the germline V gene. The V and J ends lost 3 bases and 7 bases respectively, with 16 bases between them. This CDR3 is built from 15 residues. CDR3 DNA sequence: TGCGCCAGCAGCCATGGCAGGGTAGGTAGTAATGAGCAGTTCTTC. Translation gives CASSHGRVGSNEQFF.

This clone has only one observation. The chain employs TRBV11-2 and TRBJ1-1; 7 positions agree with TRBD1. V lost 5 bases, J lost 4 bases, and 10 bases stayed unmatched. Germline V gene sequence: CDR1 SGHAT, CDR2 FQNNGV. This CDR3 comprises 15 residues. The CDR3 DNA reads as TGTGCCAGCAGCGAAGAGGGGGCCAGAGGCACTGAAGCTTTCTTT. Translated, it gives CASSEEGARGTEAFF.